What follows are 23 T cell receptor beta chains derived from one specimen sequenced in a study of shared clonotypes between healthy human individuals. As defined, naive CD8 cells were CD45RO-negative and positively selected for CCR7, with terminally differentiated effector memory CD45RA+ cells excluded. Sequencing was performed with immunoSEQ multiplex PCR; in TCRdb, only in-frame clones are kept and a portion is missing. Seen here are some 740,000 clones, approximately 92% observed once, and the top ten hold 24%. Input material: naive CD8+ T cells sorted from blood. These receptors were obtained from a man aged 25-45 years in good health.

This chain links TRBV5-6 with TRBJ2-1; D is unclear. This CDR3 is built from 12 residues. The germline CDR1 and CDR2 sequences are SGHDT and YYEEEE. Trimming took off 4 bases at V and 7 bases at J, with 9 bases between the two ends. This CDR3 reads CASSARHNEQFF. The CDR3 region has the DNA TGTGCCAGCAGCGCTCGACATAATGAGCAGTTCTTC.

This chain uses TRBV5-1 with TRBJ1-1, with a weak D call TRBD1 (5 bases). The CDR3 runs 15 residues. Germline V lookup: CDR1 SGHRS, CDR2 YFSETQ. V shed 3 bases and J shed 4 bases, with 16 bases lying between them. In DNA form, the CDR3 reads TGCGCCAGCAGCTCGTGGGGGGAAAAGGGCACTGAAGCTTTCTTT. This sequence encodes CASSSWGEKGTEAFF. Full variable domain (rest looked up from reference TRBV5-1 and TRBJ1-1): KAGVTQTPRYLIKTRGQQVTLSCSPISGHRSVSWYQQTPGQGLQFLFEYFSETQRNKGNFPGRFSGRQFSNSRSEMNVSTLELGDSALYLCASSSWGEKGTEAFFGQGTRLTVV.

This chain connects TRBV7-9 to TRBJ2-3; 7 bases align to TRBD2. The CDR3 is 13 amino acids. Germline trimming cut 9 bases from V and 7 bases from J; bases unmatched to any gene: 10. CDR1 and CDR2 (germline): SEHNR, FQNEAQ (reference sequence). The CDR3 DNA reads TGTGCCAGTCGAAAAGCGGGGTCCCATACGCAGTATTTT. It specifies CASRKAGSHTQYF. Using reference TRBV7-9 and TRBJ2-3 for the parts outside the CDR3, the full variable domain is DTGVSQNPRHKITKRGQNVTFRCDPISEHNRLYWYRQTLGQGPEFLTYFQNEAQLEKSRLLSDRFSAERPKGSFSTLEIQRTEQGDSAMYLCASRKAGSHTQYFGPGTRLTVL.

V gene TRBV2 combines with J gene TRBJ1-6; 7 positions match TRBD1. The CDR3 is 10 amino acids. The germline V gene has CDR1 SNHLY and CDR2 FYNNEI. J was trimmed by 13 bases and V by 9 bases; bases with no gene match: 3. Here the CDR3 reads CASSGQPLHF. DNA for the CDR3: TGTGCCAGTTCGGGACAGCCCCTCCACTTT.

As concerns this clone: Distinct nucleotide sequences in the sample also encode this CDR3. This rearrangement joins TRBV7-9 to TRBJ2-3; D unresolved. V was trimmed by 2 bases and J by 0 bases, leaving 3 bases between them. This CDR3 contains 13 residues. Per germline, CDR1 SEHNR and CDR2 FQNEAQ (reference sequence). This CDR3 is CASSLISTDTQYF. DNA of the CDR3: TGTGCCAGCAGCTTAATTAGCACAGATACGCAGTATTTT.

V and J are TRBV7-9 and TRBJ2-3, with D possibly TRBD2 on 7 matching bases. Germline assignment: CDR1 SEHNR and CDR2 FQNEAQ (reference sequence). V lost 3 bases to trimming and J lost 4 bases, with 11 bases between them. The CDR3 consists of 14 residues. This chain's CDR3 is CASSLGGGPDTQYF. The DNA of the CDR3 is TGTGCCAGCAGCTTGGGCGGGGGCCCAGATACGCAGTATTTT.

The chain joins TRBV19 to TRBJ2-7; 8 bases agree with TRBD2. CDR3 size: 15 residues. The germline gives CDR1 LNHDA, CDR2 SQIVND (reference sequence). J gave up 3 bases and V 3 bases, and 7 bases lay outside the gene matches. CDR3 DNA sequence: TGTGCCAGTAGTATTAAAGGACTAGCATACTACGAGCAGTACTTC. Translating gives CASSIKGLAYYEQYF.

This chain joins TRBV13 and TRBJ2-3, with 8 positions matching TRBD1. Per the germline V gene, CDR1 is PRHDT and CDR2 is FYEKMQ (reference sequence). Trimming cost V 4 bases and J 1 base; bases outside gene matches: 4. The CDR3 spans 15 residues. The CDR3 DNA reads TGTGCCAGCAGCTCTGGACAGGGAGGCACAGATACGCAGTATTTT. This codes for CASSSGQGGTDTQYF.

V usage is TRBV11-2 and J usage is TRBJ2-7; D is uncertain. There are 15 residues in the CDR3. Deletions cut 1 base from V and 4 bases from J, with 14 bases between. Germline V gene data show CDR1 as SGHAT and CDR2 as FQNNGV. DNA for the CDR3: TGTGCCAGCAGCTTAGCCCCCAACTTTCGTTACGAGCAGTACTTC. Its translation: CASSLAPNFRYEQYF. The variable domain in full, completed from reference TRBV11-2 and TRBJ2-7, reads EAGVAQSPRYKIIEKRQSVAFWCNPISGHATLYWYQQILGQGPKLLIQFQNNGVVDDSQLPKDRFSAERLKGVDSTLKIQPAKLEDSAVYLCASSLAPNFRYEQYFGPGTRLTVT.

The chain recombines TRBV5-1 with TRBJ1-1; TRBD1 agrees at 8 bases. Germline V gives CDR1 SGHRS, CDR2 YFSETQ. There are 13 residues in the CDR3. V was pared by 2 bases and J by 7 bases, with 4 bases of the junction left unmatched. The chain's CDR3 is CASSFGTGIEAFF. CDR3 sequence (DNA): TGCGCCAGCAGCTTTGGGACAGGAATTGAAGCTTTCTTT.

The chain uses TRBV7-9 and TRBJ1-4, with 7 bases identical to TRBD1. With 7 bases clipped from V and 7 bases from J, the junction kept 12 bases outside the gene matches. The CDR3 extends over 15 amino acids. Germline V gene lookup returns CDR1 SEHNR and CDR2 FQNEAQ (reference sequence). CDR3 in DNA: TGTGCCAGCACCTCGGGACAGCGCTGGCCTGAAAAACTGTTTTTT. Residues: CASTSGQRWPEKLFF.

CDR3 amino acids: CASSLTGFSNQPQHF. The CDR3 DNA is TGTGCCAGCTCATTGACAGGGTTCAGCAATCAGCCCCAGCATTTT. The chain joins TRBV18 to TRBJ1-5; 7 bases align to TRBD1. Trimming removed 5 bases from V and 1 base from J; junction bases left unmatched: 5. In germline, CDR1 is KGHSH, CDR2 LQKENI. The CDR3 extends over 15 amino acids.

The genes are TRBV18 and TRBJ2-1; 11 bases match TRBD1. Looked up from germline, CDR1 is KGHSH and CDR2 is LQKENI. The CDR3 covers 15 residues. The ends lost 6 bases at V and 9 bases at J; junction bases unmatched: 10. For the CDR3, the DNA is TGTGCCAGCTCGACGGACAGGGGGCAGGGGCCTGAGCAGTTCTTC. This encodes CASSTDRGQGPEQFF.

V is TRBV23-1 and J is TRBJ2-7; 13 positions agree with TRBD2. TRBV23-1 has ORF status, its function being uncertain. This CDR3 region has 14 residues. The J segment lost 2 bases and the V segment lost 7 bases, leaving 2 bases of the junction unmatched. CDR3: CASTTSGRAYEQYF. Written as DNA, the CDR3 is TGCGCCAGCACCACTAGCGGGAGGGCCTACGAGCAGTACTTC.

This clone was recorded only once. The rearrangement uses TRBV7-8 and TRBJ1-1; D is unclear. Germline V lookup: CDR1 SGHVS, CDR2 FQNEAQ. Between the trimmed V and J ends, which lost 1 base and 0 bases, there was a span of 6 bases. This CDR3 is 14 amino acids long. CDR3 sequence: CASSLGLVNTEAFF. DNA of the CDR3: TGTGCCAGCAGCTTAGGTCTCGTGAACACTGAAGCTTTCTTT.

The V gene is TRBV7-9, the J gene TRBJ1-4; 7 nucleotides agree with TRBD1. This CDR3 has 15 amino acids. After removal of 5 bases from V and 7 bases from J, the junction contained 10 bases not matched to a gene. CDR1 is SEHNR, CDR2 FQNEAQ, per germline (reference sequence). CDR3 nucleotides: TGTGCCAGCAGCCGAAATGAGGGGGCGTTTGAAAAACTGTTTTTT. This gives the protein CASSRNEGAFEKLFF.

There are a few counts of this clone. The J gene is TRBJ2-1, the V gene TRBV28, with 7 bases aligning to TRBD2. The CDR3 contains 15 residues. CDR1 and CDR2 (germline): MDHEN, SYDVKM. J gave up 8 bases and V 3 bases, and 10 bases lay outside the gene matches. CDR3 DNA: TGTGCCAGCAGTTTCGTAGTGGGAGGGCCTGATGAGCAGTTCTTC. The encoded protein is CASSFVVGGPDEQFF.

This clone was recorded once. The CDR3 nucleotides are TGTGCCAGCTCACGGGGAGAGTACAATGAGCAGTTCTTC. This codes for CASSRGEYNEQFF. The gene calls are TRBV18 and TRBJ2-1; D might be TRBD2 (5 bases). The CDR3 runs 13 residues. The ends were cut back, 4 bases at V and 4 bases at J, with 8 bases in the middle. Germline assignment: CDR1 KGHSH and CDR2 LQKENI.

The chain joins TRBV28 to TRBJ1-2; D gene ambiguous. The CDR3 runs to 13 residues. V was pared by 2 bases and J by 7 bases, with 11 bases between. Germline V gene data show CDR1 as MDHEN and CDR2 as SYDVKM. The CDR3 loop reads CASSLTVTAGYTF. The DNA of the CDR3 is TGTGCCAGCAGTTTAACGGTGACGGCTGGCTACACCTTC.

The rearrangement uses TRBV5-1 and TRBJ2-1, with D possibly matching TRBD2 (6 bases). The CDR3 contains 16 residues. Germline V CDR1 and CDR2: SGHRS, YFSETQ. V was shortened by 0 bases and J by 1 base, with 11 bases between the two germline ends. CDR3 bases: TGCGCCAGCAGCTTGGAAACGGGAGCGTCCTACAATGAGCAGTTCTTC. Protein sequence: CASSLETGASYNEQFF. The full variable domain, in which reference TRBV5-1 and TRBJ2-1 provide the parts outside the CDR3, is KAGVTQTPRYLIKTRGQQVTLSCSPISGHRSVSWYQQTPGQGLQFLFEYFSETQRNKGNFPGRFSGRQFSNSRSEMNVSTLELGDSALYLCASSLETGASYNEQFFGPGTRLTVL.

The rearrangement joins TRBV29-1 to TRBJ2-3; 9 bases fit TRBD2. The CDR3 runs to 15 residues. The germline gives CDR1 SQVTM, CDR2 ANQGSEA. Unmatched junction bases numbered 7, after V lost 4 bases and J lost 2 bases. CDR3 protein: CSVAPSGLATDTQYF. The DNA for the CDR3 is TGCAGCGTTGCCCCATCGGGACTAGCCACAGATACGCAGTATTTT.

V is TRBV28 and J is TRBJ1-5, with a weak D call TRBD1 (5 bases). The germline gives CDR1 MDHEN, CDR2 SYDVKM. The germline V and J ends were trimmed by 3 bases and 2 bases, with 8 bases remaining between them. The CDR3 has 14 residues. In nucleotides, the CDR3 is TGTGCCAGCAGTTTTGTGGGGGGCAATCAGCCCCAGCATTTT. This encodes CASSFVGGNQPQHF.

The CDR3 sequence: CASSSFREMSNQPQHF. The CDR3 bases are TGTGCCAGCAGTTCCTTCAGGGAAATGAGCAATCAGCCCCAGCATTTT. The chain is built from TRBV6-5 and TRBJ1-5; tentative D call: TRBD1 (5 bases). Germline CDR1 reads MNHEY; CDR2 reads SVGAGI. CDR3 length equals 16 residues. Trimming cost V 4 bases and J 1 base, with 14 bases left between them.